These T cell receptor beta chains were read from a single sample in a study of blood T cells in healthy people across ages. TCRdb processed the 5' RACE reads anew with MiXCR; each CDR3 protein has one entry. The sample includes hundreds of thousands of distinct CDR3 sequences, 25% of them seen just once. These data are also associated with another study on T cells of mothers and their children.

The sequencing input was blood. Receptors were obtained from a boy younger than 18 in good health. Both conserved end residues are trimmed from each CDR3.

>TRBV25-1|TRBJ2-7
ASEGDRGYEQY
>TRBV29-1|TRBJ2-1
SVCLAGGVDEQF
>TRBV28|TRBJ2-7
ATWTSGRPEQY
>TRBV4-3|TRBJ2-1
ASSQGPETGYSYNEQF
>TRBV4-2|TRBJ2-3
ASSQRGEATDTQY
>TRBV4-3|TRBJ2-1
ASSQGSSQGSYNEQF
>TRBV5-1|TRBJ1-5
ASSSGQENQPQH
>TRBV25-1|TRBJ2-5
ASSPNPRTGQETQY
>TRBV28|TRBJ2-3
ASSFLGAPDTQY
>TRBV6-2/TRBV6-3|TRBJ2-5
ASSPGVAGYETQY
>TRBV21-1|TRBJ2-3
ASSNPGPRTDTQY
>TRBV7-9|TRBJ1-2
ASSPTPTRSDT
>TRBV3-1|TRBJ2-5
ASSQDRAGAGTQY
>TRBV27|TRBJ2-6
ASSTQGNGANVLT
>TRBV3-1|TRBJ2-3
ASSRLAGMDTQY
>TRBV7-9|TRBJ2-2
ASSFDRALTGELF
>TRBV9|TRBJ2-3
ASSVEGFYTDTQY
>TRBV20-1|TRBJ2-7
SAPGPIGTYEQY
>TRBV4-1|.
TSSQENGRSDEQY
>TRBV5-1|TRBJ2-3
ATRGFNTDTQY
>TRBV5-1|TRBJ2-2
ASSPVRGPTGELF
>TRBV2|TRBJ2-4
ASSASGGALAKNIQY
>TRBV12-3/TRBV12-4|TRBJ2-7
ASSFSVSYEQY
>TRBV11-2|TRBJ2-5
ASSLSLAGVGTQY
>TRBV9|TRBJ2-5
ASSARLGRGETQY
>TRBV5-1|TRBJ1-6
ASSWGQVGSSPLH
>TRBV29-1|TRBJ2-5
SVEQTGGLETQY
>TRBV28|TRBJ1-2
ASSLGPGMGDGYT
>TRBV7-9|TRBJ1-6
ASSPWYAPSPLH
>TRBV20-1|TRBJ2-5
SATGLDEETQY
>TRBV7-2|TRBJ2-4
ASRQIAKNIQY
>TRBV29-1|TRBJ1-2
SVGLIGGGYGHT
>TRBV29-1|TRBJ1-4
SVEDGPDEKLF
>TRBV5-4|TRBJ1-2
ASSLDIDYGYT
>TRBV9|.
ASSVGWGMETQY
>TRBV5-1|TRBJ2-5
ASTKNVGVEGETQY
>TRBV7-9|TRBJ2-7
ASSLGGIDEQY
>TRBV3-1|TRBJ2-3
ASSTPGTGGKDTQY
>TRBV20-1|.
SARIGLSRGNDRVEQF
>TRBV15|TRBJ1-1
ATSRDKGLNTEAF
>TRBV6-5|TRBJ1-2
VDSLDYGYT
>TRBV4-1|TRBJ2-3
ASSARTALSTDTQY
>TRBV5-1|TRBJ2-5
ASSLDLLGETQY
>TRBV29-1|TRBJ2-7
SVEADEQY
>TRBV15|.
ATSRDEGGEQF
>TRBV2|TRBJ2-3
ASRHREGSTDTQY
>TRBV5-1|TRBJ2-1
ASSSLGWDRDNEQF
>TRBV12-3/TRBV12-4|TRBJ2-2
ASSARTALTGELF
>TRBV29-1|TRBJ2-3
SVPPGVWGTDTQY
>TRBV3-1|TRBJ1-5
ASSQVTGGEGLGNQPQH
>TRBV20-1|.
SASLVAGEDEQF
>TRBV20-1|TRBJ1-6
SARDSPGGELGSPLH